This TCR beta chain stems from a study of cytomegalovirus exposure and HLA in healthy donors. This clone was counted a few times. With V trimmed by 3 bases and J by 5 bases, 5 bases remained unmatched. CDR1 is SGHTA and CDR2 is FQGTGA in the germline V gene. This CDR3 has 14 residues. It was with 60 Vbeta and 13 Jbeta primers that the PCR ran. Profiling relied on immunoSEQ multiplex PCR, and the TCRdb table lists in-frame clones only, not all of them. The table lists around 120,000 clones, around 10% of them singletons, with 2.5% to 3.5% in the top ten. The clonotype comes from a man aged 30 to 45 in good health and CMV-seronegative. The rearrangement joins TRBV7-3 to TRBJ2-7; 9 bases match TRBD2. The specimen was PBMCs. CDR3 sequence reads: CASSFYPSGDEQYF. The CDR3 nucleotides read TGTGCCAGCAGCTTCTATCCTAGCGGGGACGAGCAGTACTTC.